This TCR beta chain was sequenced during a study of memory CD4+ T cells and cytomegalovirus serostatus. The repertoire was sequenced with immunoSEQ multiplex PCR; TCRdb's copy has only in-frame clones and lacks some. The data hold about 64,000 clones, with roughly three quarters observed a single time. Single viable CD3+CD4+CD8-CD45RO+ cells were sorted as the memory CD4+ T cells. This CDR3 has 14 residues. This TCR came from an adult in good health and CMV-seronegative. What was sequenced was memory CD4+ T cells from blood. The chain is built from TRBV21-1 and TRBJ1-6; the table's D call TRBD1 went unverified against the DNA. TRBV21-1 is a listed pseudogene. CDR3 sequence reads: CASRYLATGPPLHF. For the CDR3, the DNA is TGTGCCAGCAGATATCTTGCAACAGGGCCACCCCTCCACTTT.